These 26 T cell receptor beta chains share one sample of origin, sequenced in a study of T cell responses to AZD1222 COVID-19 vaccine. Profiled with immunoSEQ multiplex PCR; TCRdb holds only in-frame clones, not every one. The table lists about 110,000 clones, roughly 89% of them singletons. Sequenced here: peripheral blood, sampled on day 0 of MenACWY control vaccination. The receptors originated from an adult in good health.

The chain's CDR3 is CASSLVGREDTQYF. CDR3 DNA sequence: TGTGCCAGCAGCTTGGTCGGCAGGGAAGATACGCAGTATTTT. The chain carries TRBV5-5 and TRBJ2-3, with D perhaps TRBD1 (5 bases). This CDR3 comprises 14 residues. V was shortened by 0 bases and J by 5 bases, with 10 bases between the two germline ends. The V gene's germline CDR1 is SGHKS and CDR2 YYEKEE (reference sequence).

This clone occurred once. The gene calls are TRBV7-3 and TRBJ2-1; no definite D call. Germline lookup yields CDR1 SGHTA and CDR2 FQGTGA. This CDR3 is built from 13 residues. Trimming took 5 bases from V and 5 from J, leaving 10 bases between them. CDR3 DNA: TGTGCCAGCAGCCTGGACGGACACAATGAGCAGTTCTTC. Translating gives CASSLDGHNEQFF.

This clone showed up just once. The chain uses TRBV5-4 and TRBJ2-1; 12 nucleotides line up with TRBD1. J was trimmed by 7 bases and V by 4 bases; bases with no gene match: 9. The CDR3 spans 16 residues. Germline CDR1 reads SGHNT; CDR2 reads YYREEE (reference sequence). DNA for the CDR3: TGTGCCAGCAGCCCACCGGGACAGGGGGCGAGAAATGAGCAGTTCTTC. It codes for CASSPPGQGARNEQFF.

V gene TRBV2 combines with J gene TRBJ1-2; 8 nucleotides align to TRBD1. V trimming: 10 bases; J trimming: 1 base; junction bases outside the gene matches: 5. Germline CDR1 SNHLY, CDR2 FYNNEI. CDR3 size: 13 residues. The CDR3 region is CATSDRVNYGYTF. DNA of the CDR3: TGTGCCACCTCGGACAGGGTTAACTATGGCTACACCTTC.

This sequence joins TRBV2 and TRBJ2-5; D tentatively fits TRBD1 or TRBD2 (5 bases each). Germline-derived CDR1 and CDR2 are SNHLY and FYNNEI. The CDR3 spans 14 residues. The V end was cut by 2 bases, the J end by 2 bases, with 9 bases between. For the CDR3, the DNA is TGTGCCAGCAGTGAAAGTGGGGGACAAGAGACCCAGTACTTC. Translated: CASSESGGQETQYF. The full variable domain, completed using reference TRBV2 and TRBJ2-5, is EPEVTQTPSHQVTQMGQEVILRCVPISNHLYFYWYRQILGQKVEFLVSFYNNEISEKSEIFDDQFSVERPDGSNFTLKIRSTKLEDSAMYFCASSESGGQETQYFGPGTRLLVL.

J is TRBJ2-1 and V is TRBV28; possibly TRBD1 for D (6 bases). V was clipped by 5 bases and J by 6 bases, with 14 bases between them. CDR1 and CDR2 from the germline V gene are MDHEN and SYDVKM. This CDR3 region has 14 residues. CDR3 sequence (DNA): TGTGCCAGCAGTAGAGATGGGGGCTCCAATGAGCAGTTCTTC. Translation: CASSRDGGSNEQFF.

V is TRBV2 and J is TRBJ1-4; tentative D call: TRBD1 (5 bases). The CDR3 has 13 amino acids. From germline, CDR1 is SNHLY and CDR2 FYNNEI. The V end was cut by 8 bases, the J end by 2 bases, with 9 bases between. The DNA for the CDR3 is TGTGCCAGCGGGGGTGACACTAATGAAAAACTGTTTTTT. Amino acids: CASGGDTNEKLFF.

This chain uses TRBV7-3 with TRBJ1-6; the D gene is possibly TRBD1 (5 bases). CDR1 and CDR2 from the germline V gene are SGHTA and FQGTGA. The CDR3 sequence is 15 residues long. The V and J ends lost 2 bases and 7 bases respectively, with 12 bases between them. Here the CDR3 reads CASSLDGQGNSPLHF. The CDR3 bases are TGTGCCAGCAGCTTAGACGGTCAGGGAAATTCACCCCTCCACTTT. The full variable domain, its missing parts supplied by reference TRBV7-3 and TRBJ1-6, is GAGVSQTPSNKVTEKGKYVELRCDPISGHTALYWYRQSLGQGPEFLIYFQGTGAADDSGLPNDRFFAVRPEGSVSTLKIQRTERGDSAVYLCASSLDGQGNSPLHFGNGTRLTVT.

As regards this clone: Other DNA sequences within the sample encode an identical CDR3. The genes are TRBV6-5 and TRBJ2-5; TRBD1 matches at 9 bases. The length of the CDR3 is 13 residues. V lost 6 bases, J lost 4 bases, and 3 bases stayed unmatched. CDR1 and CDR2 (germline): MNHEY, SVGAGI. The CDR3 nucleotides read TGTGCCAGCAGGTCGACAGGGGGAGAGACCCAGTACTTC. This sequence encodes CASRSTGGETQYF.

The genes are TRBV7-2 and TRBJ2-2; 10 nucleotides line up with TRBD1. CDR3 length: 17 amino acids. Looked up from germline, CDR1 is SGHTA and CDR2 is FQGNSA. V lost 5 bases to trimming and J lost 3 bases; unmatched junction nucleotides: 9. For the CDR3, the DNA is TGTGCCAGCAGCGCTCCGGGACAGGGGATCGACACCGGGGAGCTGTTTTTT. This encodes CASSAPGQGIDTGELFF.

The rearrangement links TRBV28 to TRBJ1-6, with 11 bases that match TRBD1. J was trimmed by 0 bases and V by 6 bases; bases with no gene match: 10. The CDR3 runs to 19 residues. Germline V gene sequence: CDR1 MDHEN, CDR2 SYDVKM. DNA of the CDR3: TGTGCCAGCAGCGTGGGGACAGGGGGAATAAGCTCCTATAATTCACCCCTCCACTTT. Encoded protein: CASSVGTGGISSYNSPLHF.

The V gene is TRBV6-5, the J gene TRBJ2-1; tentatively, D is TRBD1 (6 bases). Between the trimmed V and J ends, which lost 8 bases and 5 bases, there was a span of 10 bases. The CDR3 contains 12 residues. Germline-derived CDR1 and CDR2 are MNHEY and SVGAGI. The CDR3 region is CASARGNNEQFF. The CDR3 DNA follows: TGTGCCAGCGCCAGGGGTAACAATGAGCAGTTCTTC.

Relative to its sample, this clone is medium-sized. This chain links TRBV27 with TRBJ1-6; TRBD1 aligns across 11 bases. Trimming took 4 bases from V and 10 from J; bases not matched to a gene: 6. CDR3 size: 15 residues. Germline lookup yields CDR1 MNHEY and CDR2 SMNVEV (reference sequence). The DNA for the CDR3 is TGTGCCAGCAGTTACGGGGACAGGGGGGGCTCACCCCTCCACTTT. Its translation is CASSYGDRGGSPLHF.

The chain carries TRBV6-5 and TRBJ1-1; 7 bases match TRBD1. Germline CDR1 and CDR2: MNHEY and SVGAGI. This CDR3 has 14 residues. Trimming at V came to 5 bases and at J to 1 base, leaving 4 bases not matched to a gene. CDR3 in amino acids: CASSIGQENTEAFF. The CDR3 DNA is TGTGCCAGCAGTATCGGACAGGAGAACACTGAAGCTTTCTTT.

CDR3 DNA sequence: TGTGCCAGCAGCCAAGGCGGCCTGGCAACTACTAATGAAAAACTGTTTTTT. Its protein is CASSQGGLATTNEKLFF. This chain links TRBV4-2 with TRBJ1-4; no clear D gene. This CDR3 spans 17 amino acids. CDR1 and CDR2 (germline): LGHNA, YNFKEQ. V lost 1 base to trimming and J lost 2 bases, with 14 bases between them.

V and J are TRBV29-1 and TRBJ2-7, with a tentative D call TRBD2 (6 bases). The germline V gene encodes CDR1 SQVTM and CDR2 ANQGSEA. The CDR3 runs to 13 residues. V was clipped by 5 bases and J by 4 bases, with 15 bases between them. CDR3 in amino acids: CSVLVSGGYEQYF. CDR3 DNA sequence: TGCAGCGTTCTGGTTTCTGGGGGGTACGAGCAGTACTTC.

This clone was detected once. One junction end disagrees with the germline gene, perhaps due to a read error. The chain couples TRBV10-2 to TRBJ2-7, with 11 bases matching TRBD1. This CDR3 comprises 15 residues. Looked up from germline, CDR1 is WSHSY and CDR2 is SAAADI. CDR3 sequence reads: CASLPPGQGVHEQYF. Written as DNA, the CDR3 is TGTGCCAGCTTACCACCGGGACAGGGGGTACACGAGCAGTACTTC.

The V call is TRBV5-1, the J call TRBJ2-5; TRBD1 is a possible D gene (6 bases). V was cut by 0 bases and J by 1 base, with 16 bases left in between. This CDR3 contains 17 residues. The germline CDR1 and CDR2 sequences are SGHRS and YFSETQ. The CDR3: CASSLEGHEVGQETQYF. Written as DNA, the CDR3 is TGCGCCAGCAGCTTGGAGGGACATGAGGTAGGCCAAGAGACCCAGTACTTC.

Here the CDR3 reads CASRDRAGTGELFF. CDR3 in DNA: TGTGCCAGCAGGGACAGGGCGGGCACCGGGGAGCTGTTTTTT. The V gene is TRBV25-1, the J gene TRBJ2-2, with 8 nucleotides matching TRBD1. The V and J ends lost 6 bases and 4 bases, in that order; junction bases with no gene match: 4. Germline V gives CDR1 MGHDK, CDR2 SYGVNS. The CDR3 consists of 14 residues. Combining the CDR3 with reference TRBV25-1 and TRBJ2-2 gives the whole variable domain EADIYQTPRYLVIGTGKKITLECSQTMGHDKMYWYQQDPGMELHLIHYSYGVNSTEKGDLSSESTVSRIRTEHFPLTLESARPSHTSQYLCASRDRAGTGELFFGEGSRLTVL.

V and J are TRBV19 and TRBJ2-5; 11 nucleotides match TRBD2. In germline, CDR1 is LNHDA, CDR2 SQIVND (reference sequence). The CDR3 sequence is 14 residues long. Losses at the gene ends were 6 bases for V and 4 bases for J; bases not matched to a gene: 4. The CDR3 nucleotides read TGTGCCAGTAGCCGGGGACTAGCGGTAGAGACCCAGTACTTC. It codes for CASSRGLAVETQYF. Looking up the rest from reference TRBV19 and TRBJ2-5 gives the full variable domain: DGGITQSPKYLFRKEGQNVTLSCEQNLNHDAMYWYRQDPGQGLRLIYYSQIVNDFQKGDIAEGYSVSREKKESFPLTVTSAQKNPTAFYLCASSRGLAVETQYFGPGTRLLVL.

The V and J genes are TRBV19 and TRBJ1-2; no clear D. V lost 3 bases to trimming and J lost 4 bases, with 12 bases between them. Germline CDR1 LNHDA, CDR2 SQIVND (reference sequence). The CDR3 runs 14 residues. The CDR3 nucleotides are TGTGCCAGTAGTATGGCCCCGGAGCTCTATGGCTACACCTTC. It specifies CASSMAPELYGYTF.

The chain has TRBV30 and TRBJ1-2; D remains unclear. The length of the CDR3 is 11 residues. Trimming pared 2 bases from V and 5 bases from J, leaving 6 bases between. Germline CDR1 GTSNPN, CDR2 SVGIG (reference sequence). The CDR3 loop is CAWSTNYGYTF. In DNA form, the CDR3 reads TGTGCCTGGAGTACCAATTATGGCTACACCTTC.

This clone was seen a single time. The chain joins TRBV5-1 to TRBJ1-2; 10 nucleotides align to TRBD1. Germline V gene lookup returns CDR1 SGHRS and CDR2 YFSETQ. The CDR3 runs to 14 residues. J gave up 6 bases and V 1 base, and 3 bases lay outside the gene matches. DNA for the CDR3: TGCGCCAGCAGCTTGCGGGGGACAGGGGATGGCTACACCTTC. Its protein product is CASSLRGTGDGYTF.

V is TRBV28 and J is TRBJ2-1, with D perhaps TRBD1 or TRBD2 (5 bases each). Per germline, CDR1 MDHEN and CDR2 SYDVKM. Trimming took off 5 bases at V and 0 bases at J, with 17 bases between the two ends. The length of the CDR3 is 17 residues. DNA for the CDR3: TGTGCCAGCAGTGCAGGGTTGGGGGTGAGCTCCTACAATGAGCAGTTCTTC. Residues: CASSAGLGVSSYNEQFF.

The chain combines TRBV7-9 with TRBJ2-7; 11 bases match TRBD2. V shed 4 bases, J shed 6 bases, and the junction held 5 bases outside the gene matches. The V gene's germline CDR1 is SEHNR and CDR2 FQNEAQ (reference sequence). The CDR3 runs 14 residues. In DNA form, the CDR3 reads TGTGCCAGCAGCTCGACTAGCGGGGTACGCGAGCAGTACTTC. This encodes CASSSTSGVREQYF.

The CDR3 DNA is TGTGCCAGCAGTTACCGGTCGGGACAGGGGGATTCACCCCTCCACTTT. As protein: CASSYRSGQGDSPLHF. The chain carries TRBV6-2 or TRBV6-3 and TRBJ1-6; 11 bases match TRBD1. The V gene's germline CDR1 is MNHEY and CDR2 SVGEGT. This CDR3 is 16 amino acids long. Trimming removed 2 bases from V and 8 bases from J; junction bases left unmatched: 5.